This T cell receptor (beta chain) came from a study of cytotoxic CD8 clonotypes in ibrutinib-treated CLL. Of note for this clone: Its antigen is undetermined.

The assay was immunoSEQ multiplex PCR, and TCRdb's table has in-frame clones only and misses some. The data hold 300,000 or so clones, with 67% observed a single time. Study-level points and caveats: Baseline clonality, higher than in age-matched healthy donors, tracked circulating CD8+ T-cell counts. Clonality climbed at ibrutinib response, then dropped toward baseline at progression.

From germline, CDR1 is SGHTA and CDR2 FQGNSA. The CDR3 is 15 amino acids. Trimming left V 5 bases short and J 0 bases short, with 11 bases between. This receptor was taken from a human donor with chronic lymphocytic leukemia. This chain connects TRBV7-2 to TRBJ1-5; D remains ambiguous. The material was PBMCs, obtained after 36 months of ibrutinib treatment. The CDR3 DNA sequence: TGTGCCAGCAGCGCTGAGGGTTATAGCAATCAGCCCCAGCATTTT. It codes for CASSAEGYSNQPQHF.